These 18 T cell receptor beta chains came from one sample sequenced in a study of blood T cells in healthy people across ages. It was with a sample-barcoded 5' primer and a J-beta primer mix that a second PCR of roughly 7 to 12 cycles was run. TCRdb itself ran the 5' RACE reads through MiXCR, one entry per CDR3 protein. The table shows approximately 800,000 distinct CDR3 sequences, with 30% to 45% occurring only once. Sequencing input: blood. The receptors shown here come from a man aged 18 to 29 in good health.

V is TRBV4-3 and J is TRBJ1-2, with 8 bases fitting TRBD1. The CDR3 covers 16 residues. Unmatched junction bases numbered 10, after V lost 0 bases and J lost 7 bases. From germline, CDR1 is LGHNA and CDR2 YSLEER. CDR3 protein: CASSQDEDRGDCGYTF. In DNA, the CDR3 is TGCGCCAGCAGCCAAGACGAAGACAGGGGTGACTGTGGCTACACCTTC.

J is TRBJ1-2 and V is TRBV7-2, with 9 bases fitting TRBD1. CDR1 and CDR2 from the germline V gene are SGHTA and FQGNSA. J lost 1 base, V lost 1 base, and 13 bases had no gene match. This CDR3 region has 19 residues. The CDR3 region is CASSLVALGQGQYNYGYTF. The DNA of the CDR3 is TGTGCCAGCAGCTTAGTTGCGCTTGGACAGGGGCAATATAACTATGGCTACACCTTC.

CDR3 coding DNA: TGTGCCAGCAGTCTCGCGACAGGTGAAGCTTTCTTT. Translated, it gives CASSLATGEAFF. The chain couples TRBV12-3 or TRBV12-4 to TRBJ1-1; tentative D call: TRBD1 (6 bases). Deletions cut 5 bases from V and 7 bases from J, with 11 bases between. The CDR3 is 12 residues long.

The gene calls are TRBV6-1 and TRBJ2-5; tentative D call: TRBD1 (6 bases). Matching the DNA end better, TRBJ2-1 makes the J call doubtful. Germline CDR1 MNHNS, CDR2 SASEGT. The CDR3 has 15 residues. CDR3 coding DNA: TGTGCCAGCAGTGAACCGGGACACCTCCAAGAGACCCAGTTCTTC. Encoded protein: CASSEPGHLQETQFF.

This clonotype was picked up a small number of times. This rearrangement joins TRBV3-1 to TRBJ1-1; 7 bases map to TRBD1. CDR3 length equals 14 residues. Germline CDR1 LGHDT, CDR2 YNNKEL (reference sequence). With 5 bases clipped from V and 1 base from J, the junction kept 4 bases outside the gene matches. The CDR3: CASSTGQWNTEAFF. As DNA, the CDR3 is TGTGCCAGCAGCACGGGACAGTGGAACACTGAAGCTTTCTTT.

This clonotype was seen ten or more times. The CDR3 protein is CASTGRGLYNEQFF. CDR3 DNA sequence: TGTGCCAGCACAGGCAGGGGGCTATACAATGAGCAGTTCTTC. The chain uses TRBV6-2 or TRBV6-3 and TRBJ2-1; 8 nucleotides line up with TRBD1. Per germline, CDR1 MNHEY and CDR2 SVGEGT. The V segment lost 7 bases and the J segment 4 bases; nucleotides outside the gene matches: 6. CDR3 size: 14 residues.

This clonotype showed up many times. The chain has TRBV6-5 and TRBJ1-4; a weak D match, TRBD1 (6 bases). This CDR3 has 16 amino acids. Between the trimmed V and J ends, which lost 6 bases and 1 base, there was a span of 15 bases. Germline-derived CDR1 and CDR2 are MNHEY and SVGAGI. The CDR3: CASSRGQPLTNEKLFF. In DNA, the CDR3 is TGTGCCAGCAGCCGCGGACAGCCTTTAACTAATGAAAAACTGTTTTTT.

This clonotype was counted a few times. The J gene is TRBJ2-3, the V gene TRBV20-1, with D unresolved. Per the germline V gene, CDR1 is DFQATT and CDR2 is SNEGSKA (reference sequence). V gave up 6 bases and J gave up 3 bases, with 16 bases separating them. The CDR3 is 14 residues long. The CDR3 nucleotides read TGCAGTGCGATCTTGGACCCAAGTACAGATACGCAGTATTTT. Amino acids: CSAILDPSTDTQYF.

J is TRBJ2-2 and V is TRBV2; possibly TRBD1 for D (6 bases). Between the trimmed V and J ends, which lost 6 bases and 1 base, there was a span of 15 bases. Germline CDR1 and CDR2: SNHLY and FYNNEI. The CDR3 is 16 amino acids. The CDR3 spells CASRGTGTRNTGELFF. In DNA, the CDR3 is TGTGCCAGCAGGGGGACCGGGACAAGGAACACCGGGGAGCTGTTTTTT.

This clonotype has a handful of counts. This rearrangement joins TRBV7-2 to TRBJ1-1, with D possibly being TRBD1 (6 bases). The CDR3 spans 15 residues. CDR1 and CDR2 (germline): SGHTA, FQGNSA. V lost 1 base and J 1 base, leaving 10 bases between the germline ends. CDR3 sequence (DNA): TGTGCCAGCAGCTTAGGTGTCAGGGGGAACACTGAAGCTTTCTTT. Its translation is CASSLGVRGNTEAFF.

This clonotype was seen once. The rearrangement joins TRBV7-8 to TRBJ1-1; no firm D call. V was cut by 1 base and J by 5 bases, with 8 bases left in between. Germline V CDR1 and CDR2: SGHVS, FQNEAQ. This CDR3 comprises 13 residues. Here the CDR3 reads CASSLGGQTEAFF. CDR3 bases: TGTGCCAGCAGCTTAGGCGGCCAAACTGAAGCTTTCTTT.

This clonotype was picked up a small number of times. A much larger clone differs from this one at a single base, so this may be a read error. The chain joins TRBV28 to TRBJ1-1, with a weak D call TRBD1 (5 bases). CDR3 length equals 13 residues. V was clipped by 5 bases and J by 6 bases, with 13 bases between them. Germline V gives CDR1 MDHEN, CDR2 SYDVKM. The DNA for the CDR3 is TGTGCCAGCAGTGGGACCGGACGGCCTGAAGCTTTCTTT. Its protein product is CASSGTGRPEAFF.

This clonotype showed up just a few times. The J gene is TRBJ1-1, the V gene TRBV2; TRBD1 matches at 7 bases. CDR1 and CDR2 from the germline V gene are SNHLY and FYNNEI. V trimming: 6 bases; J trimming: 6 bases; junction bases outside the gene matches: 4. This CDR3 is 12 amino acids long. The CDR3 loop is CASRVDRAEAFF. CDR3 coding DNA: TGTGCCAGCAGGGTAGACAGGGCTGAAGCTTTCTTT. Looking up the rest from reference TRBV2 and TRBJ1-1 gives the full variable domain: EPEVTQTPSHQVTQMGQEVILRCVPISNHLYFYWYRQILGQKVEFLVSFYNNEISEKSEIFDDQFSVERPDGSNFTLKIRSTKLEDSAMYFCASRVDRAEAFFGQGTRLTVV.

The chain joins TRBV6-5 to TRBJ2-2; 13 nucleotides match TRBD2. The CDR3 extends over 19 amino acids. CDR1 MNHEY and CDR2 SVGAGI come from the germline V gene. V lost 0 bases and J lost 1; bases outside the gene matches: 5. CDR3 residues: CASSYSGTSGALNTGELFF. Here the CDR3 DNA reads TGTGCCAGCAGTTACTCCGGGACTAGCGGGGCTCTGAACACCGGGGAGCTGTTTTTT.

In its sample, this clonotype was seen many times. This chain joins TRBV7-8 and TRBJ2-1, with 7 bases aligning to TRBD1. Unmatched junction bases numbered 18, after V lost 5 bases and J lost 8 bases. The CDR3 consists of 17 residues. The germline V gene encodes CDR1 SGHVS and CDR2 FQNEAQ. The CDR3 region has the DNA TGTGCCAGCAGCCTCCCCAACTACGGACAGGTCAGCGATGAGCAGTTCTTC. Its translation is CASSLPNYGQVSDEQFF.

This chain links TRBV3-1 with TRBJ2-7; weak D call: TRBD1 (5 bases). The CDR3 runs 13 residues. Trimming removed 10 bases from V and 7 bases from J, with 20 bases in between. Germline loops: CDR1 LGHDT, CDR2 YNNKEL (reference sequence). CDR3 in amino acids: CATSPRTHNEQYF. CDR3 in DNA: TGTGCCACCTCCCCGCGGACACACAATGAGCAGTACTTC.

This clonotype was counted ten times or more. V is TRBV20-1 and J is TRBJ2-3, with D possibly matching TRBD2 (5 bases). In germline, CDR1 is DFQATT, CDR2 SNEGSKA (reference sequence). The V gene lost 5 bases and the J gene lost 1 base, with 16 bases spanning the gap. This CDR3 region has 15 residues. The CDR3 sequence is CSAARGSVGTDTQYF. CDR3 DNA: TGCAGTGCTGCCCGAGGGTCGGTTGGCACAGATACGCAGTATTTT.

The chain couples TRBV7-2 to TRBJ2-1; possible D gene TRBD2, 7 bases. The J call may be in error: the DNA end matches TRBJ2-7 better. The CDR3 loop spans 14 amino acids. CDR1 is SGHTA and CDR2 is FQGNSA in the germline V gene. In DNA form, the CDR3 reads TGTGCCAGCAGCTTAGGGGGGGGGCGCGACGAGCAGTACTTC. It translates to CASSLGGGRDEQYF.